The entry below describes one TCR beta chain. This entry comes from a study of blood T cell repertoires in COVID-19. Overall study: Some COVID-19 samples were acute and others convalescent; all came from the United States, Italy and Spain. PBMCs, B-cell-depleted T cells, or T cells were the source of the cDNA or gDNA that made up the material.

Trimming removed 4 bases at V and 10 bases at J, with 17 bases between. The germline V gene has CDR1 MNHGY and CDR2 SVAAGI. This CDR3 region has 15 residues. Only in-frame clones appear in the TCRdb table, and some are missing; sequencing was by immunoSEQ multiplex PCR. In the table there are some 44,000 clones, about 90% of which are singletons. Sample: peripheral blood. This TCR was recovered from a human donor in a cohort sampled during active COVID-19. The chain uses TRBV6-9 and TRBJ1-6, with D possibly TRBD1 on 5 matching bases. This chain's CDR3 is CASSSSQGPRSPLHF. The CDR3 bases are TGTGCCAGCAGTTCTTCCCAGGGTCCGAGGTCACCCCTCCACTTT.